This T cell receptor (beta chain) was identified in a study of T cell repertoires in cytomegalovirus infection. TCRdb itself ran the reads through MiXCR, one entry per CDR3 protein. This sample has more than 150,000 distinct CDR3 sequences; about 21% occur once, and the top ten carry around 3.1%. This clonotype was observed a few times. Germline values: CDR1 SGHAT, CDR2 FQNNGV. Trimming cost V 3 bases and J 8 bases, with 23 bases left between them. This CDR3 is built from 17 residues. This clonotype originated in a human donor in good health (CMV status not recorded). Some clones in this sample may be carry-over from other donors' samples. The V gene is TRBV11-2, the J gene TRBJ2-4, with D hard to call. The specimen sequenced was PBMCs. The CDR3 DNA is TGTGCCAGCAGCTTGGAAAATCACACCGAACTTAGGGACATTCAGTACTTC. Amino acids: CASSLENHTELRDIQYF.